This TCR beta chain is drawn from a study of cytomegalovirus exposure and HLA in healthy donors. The study, taken as a whole, reports: A list of 150 to 200 TCR beta chains associated with cytomegalovirus was given.

On this clone itself: Its antigen is not known.

The donors belonged to the roughly 120-subject validation cohort, separate from the roughly 600-subject first cohort. The repertoire was sequenced with immunoSEQ multiplex PCR; TCRdb's copy has only in-frame clones and lacks some. This sample carries some 61,000 clones, approximately 97% of them seen once, and the ten largest clones take 1.5% to 2%. Germline V gene lookup returns CDR1 GTSNPN and CDR2 SVGIG (reference sequence). Deletions cut 2 bases from V and 0 bases from J, with 7 bases between. CDR3 length: 13 residues. V and J are TRBV30 and TRBJ1-1, with D tentatively TRBD1 (5 bases). The receptor was isolated from a young woman in good health and CMV-seropositive. The sample was PBMCs. CDR3 DNA sequence: TGTGCCTGGAGTCAGGGTCTGAACACTGAAGCTTTCTTT. It specifies CAWSQGLNTEAFF.